The 20 T cell receptor beta chains presented below share a single source sample, sequenced in a study of blood T cell repertoires in COVID-19. Measured with immunoSEQ multiplex PCR; TCRdb has only the in-frame clones, and not every one. Here the sample spans over 150,000 clones, approximately 88% being singletons. The sample comprised peripheral blood. The receptors were gathered from a woman of 80 years or more with active or convalescent COVID-19.

In its sample, this clone was seen a few times. The chain is built from TRBV12-5 and TRBJ2-2; possible D gene TRBD1, 6 bases. The germline V gene encodes CDR1 LGHNT and CDR2 FRNRAP. The length of the CDR3 is 15 residues. V was pared by 2 bases and J by 4 bases, with 11 bases between. CDR3 sequence reads: CASGLNLGGTGELFF. CDR3 DNA sequence: TGTGCTAGTGGTTTGAACCTAGGGGGCACCGGGGAGCTGTTTTTT.

This chain links TRBV5-6 with TRBJ1-1; tentatively, D is TRBD1 (5 bases). Per the germline V gene, CDR1 is SGHDT and CDR2 is YYEEEE. This CDR3 spans 14 amino acids. Trimming left V 4 bases short and J 1 base short, with 11 bases between. The CDR3 region is CASSPLTGNTEAFF. The CDR3 DNA is TGTGCCAGCAGCCCGCTCACAGGGAACACTGAAGCTTTCTTT.

The chain is built from TRBV7-9 and TRBJ1-5, with TRBD1 identical over 7 bases. The CDR3 is made up of 15 amino acids. Germline trimming cut 5 bases from V and 2 bases from J; bases unmatched to any gene: 6. The germline CDR1 and CDR2 sequences are SEHNR and FQNEAQ (reference sequence). CDR3 nucleotide sequence: TGTGCCAGCAGCAAGACAGGGTCGGGCAATCAGCCCCAGCATTTT. It codes for CASSKTGSGNQPQHF.

V and J are TRBV5-8 and TRBJ1-4; a possible D gene is TRBD1 (5 bases). V was shortened by 4 bases and J by 7 bases, with 14 bases between the two germline ends. Germline CDR1 and CDR2: SGHTS and YDEGEE. The CDR3 length is 14 residues. In DNA form, the CDR3 reads TGTGCCAGCAGCGCCGGGGGGGATGGTGAAAAACTGTTTTTT. This translates into CASSAGGDGEKLFF.

This rearrangement joins TRBV7-2 to TRBJ1-5; D gene unclear. This CDR3 has 12 amino acids. Between the trimmed V and J ends, which lost 4 bases and 5 bases, there was a span of 6 bases. Germline lookup yields CDR1 SGHTA and CDR2 FQGNSA. The CDR3 region is CASSYRDQPQHF. CDR3 DNA sequence: TGTGCCAGCAGCTATAGAGATCAGCCCCAGCATTTT.

The chain uses TRBV30 and TRBJ1-2; possible D gene TRBD1, 6 bases. The CDR3 extends over 13 amino acids. Germline V gene sequence: CDR1 GTSNPN, CDR2 SVGIG (reference sequence). V dropped 4 bases and J dropped 5 bases, with 14 bases sitting between them. CDR3 protein: CAWTNSGQYGYTF. The CDR3, as DNA: TGTGCCTGGACCAACTCCGGACAGTATGGCTACACCTTC.

The sample holds a few counts of this clone. The chain has TRBV10-1 and TRBJ2-7; D is ambiguous. CDR1 and CDR2 from the germline V gene are WNHNN and SYGVQD (reference sequence). The germline V and J ends were trimmed by 4 bases and 3 bases, with 7 bases remaining between them. The CDR3 runs to 12 residues. This chain's CDR3 is CASSGGIYEQYF. Written as DNA, the CDR3 is TGCGCCAGCAGTGGAGGTATCTACGAGCAGTACTTC.

The V call is TRBV5-5, the J call TRBJ2-3, with D perhaps matching TRBD2 (5 bases). CDR1 SGHKS and CDR2 YYEKEE come from the germline V gene (reference sequence). The CDR3 runs 12 residues. V dropped 3 bases and J dropped 3 bases, with 5 bases sitting between them. The CDR3 protein is CASSSGTDTQYF. The CDR3 nucleotides read TGTGCCAGCAGCTCGGGGACAGATACGCAGTATTTT.

The chain recombines TRBV27 with TRBJ2-7; D is uncertain. The CDR3 runs to 13 residues. Trimming left V 2 bases short and J 4 bases short, with 9 bases between. Germline V gives CDR1 MNHEY, CDR2 SMNVEV (reference sequence). CDR3 nucleotide sequence: TGTGCCAGCAGTTTACGTGGCTTTTACGAGCAGTACTTC. It yields the protein CASSLRGFYEQYF.

CDR3 coding DNA: TGCGCCAGCAGCTTCAGGGACTACGAGCAGTACTTC. Translation gives CASSFRDYEQYF. J is TRBJ2-7 and V is TRBV5-1; D may be TRBD1 (5 bases). This CDR3 comprises 12 residues. Trimming cost V 2 bases and J 3 bases, with 6 bases left between them. CDR1 is SGHRS, CDR2 YFSETQ, per germline.

The chain uses TRBV30 and TRBJ2-5; 10 bases match TRBD2. The V and J ends lost 0 bases and 10 bases, in that order; junction bases with no gene match: 14. Germline CDR1 is GTSNPN and CDR2 is SVGIG (reference sequence). This CDR3 has 16 residues. As DNA, the CDR3 is TGTGCCTGGAGTGTACGGAGTAGCGGGGGGTCGGGGGACCAGTACTTC. Amino acid sequence: CAWSVRSSGGSGDQYF. The variable domain in full, with the rest retrieved from reference TRBV30 and TRBJ2-5, is SQTIHQWPATLVQPVGSPLSLECTVEGTSNPNLYWYRQAAGRGLQLLFYSVGIGQISSEVPQNLSASRPQDRQFILSSKKLLLSDSGFYLCAWSVRSSGGSGDQYFGPGTRLLVL.

The V call is TRBV4-3, the J call TRBJ1-6, with 7 nucleotides matching TRBD1. The CDR3 length is 19 residues. Germline V gene lookup returns CDR1 LGHNA and CDR2 YSLEER. Unmatched junction bases numbered 9, after V lost 0 bases and J lost 1 base. The CDR3 loop is CASSQDLGGEWSYNSPLHF. CDR3 in DNA: TGCGCCAGCAGCCAAGATTTAGGGGGCGAGTGGTCCTATAATTCACCCCTCCACTTT.

The chain uses TRBV19 and TRBJ1-3; 10 nucleotides match TRBD1. Germline CDR1 reads LNHDA; CDR2 reads SQIVND (reference sequence). V shed 8 bases, J shed 0 bases, and the junction held 7 bases outside the gene matches. The CDR3 contains 16 residues. CDR3 residues: CASRDRGRTSGNTIYF. CDR3 DNA sequence: TGTGCCAGTCGAGACAGGGGGCGGACCTCTGGAAACACCATATATTTT.

The chain links TRBV7-9 to TRBJ1-4; 9 bases map to TRBD1. V was pared by 5 bases and J by 6 bases, with 4 bases of the junction left unmatched. This CDR3 region has 14 residues. The germline V gene has CDR1 SEHNR and CDR2 FQNEAQ (reference sequence). The CDR3 DNA sequence: TGTGCCAGCAGCCCTCGGGACAGGGATGAAAAACTGTTTTTT. Protein sequence: CASSPRDRDEKLFF.

The V and J genes are TRBV7-9 and TRBJ1-4, with 8 positions matching TRBD1. Germline V gene lookup returns CDR1 SEHNR and CDR2 FQNEAQ (reference sequence). Unmatched junction bases numbered 4, after V lost 5 bases and J lost 2 bases. CDR3 length equals 15 residues. CDR3 DNA sequence: TGTGCCAGCAGCAGACAGGGGTCGACTAATGAAAAACTGTTTTTT. It specifies CASSRQGSTNEKLFF.

This clone was detected a few times. The chain combines TRBV6-2 or TRBV6-3 with TRBJ1-1; D is possibly TRBD1 (5 bases). Deletions cut 6 bases from V and 6 bases from J, with 23 bases between. This CDR3 contains 16 residues. Germline-derived CDR1 and CDR2 are MNHEY and SVGEGT. Here the CDR3 reads CASSPWGGRVVAEAFF. CDR3 sequence (DNA): TGTGCCAGCAGCCCCTGGGGGGGACGGGTGGTGGCTGAAGCTTTCTTT.

The V gene is TRBV11-2, the J gene TRBJ2-7; tentative D call: TRBD1 (5 bases). V lost 4 bases and J 2 bases, leaving 18 bases between the germline ends. This CDR3 contains 16 residues. Germline V gene lookup returns CDR1 SGHAT and CDR2 FQNNGV. The CDR3 DNA reads TGTGCCAGCAGCTCGCCTAAATTGGGGCTAACCTACGAGCAGTACTTC. Its protein product is CASSSPKLGLTYEQYF.

The chain recombines TRBV10-3 with TRBJ1-5, with a possible D match to TRBD1 (5 bases). The CDR3 is 14 residues long. V lost 10 bases to trimming and J lost 2 bases, with 15 bases between them. Germline V gene data show CDR1 as ENHRY and CDR2 as SYGVKD. The CDR3 is CATYPGPGNQPQHF. Here the CDR3 DNA reads TGTGCCACCTATCCAGGGCCCGGCAATCAGCCCCAGCATTTT.

Written as DNA, the CDR3 is TGTGCCAGCAGCTTCGCGACAGGGACTGGAAACACCATATATTTT. Its translation is CASSFATGTGNTIYF. J is TRBJ1-3 and V is TRBV7-9, with 7 bases that match TRBD1. The CDR3 contains 15 residues. J was trimmed by 2 bases and V by 3 bases; bases with no gene match: 4. The germline V gene has CDR1 SEHNR and CDR2 FQNEAQ (reference sequence).

This clone has a handful of counts. V and J are TRBV4-1 and TRBJ2-4, with a weak D call TRBD1 (6 bases). V was pared by 4 bases and J by 0 bases, with 10 bases between. Germline V lookup: CDR1 MGHRA, CDR2 YSYEKL. The CDR3 extends over 15 amino acids. For the CDR3, the DNA is TGCGCCAGCAGCCGGACAGTTCTAGCCAAAAACATTCAGTACTTC. Translating gives CASSRTVLAKNIQYF.